Listed below are T cell receptor beta chains from one sample, sequenced in a study of blood T cell repertoires in COVID-19. TCRdb's table, derived via immunoSEQ multiplex PCR, lists solely in-frame clones and lacks some. The data show roughly 400,000 clones, around 87% seen once. Sequenced: peripheral blood. The receptors were sampled from an older woman with COVID-19, enrolled during active disease. Each CDR3 is given with its conserved first and last residue. D genes are given only for firm matches. Clone sizes are given selectively: once, few, many, or a class where the clone is expanded.

CDR3nt | CDR3aa | v_gene | abundance | d_gene | j_gene
TGTGCCAGCAGACAGGGATCCTACGAGCAGTACTTC | CASRQGSYEQYF | TRBV2 | NA | NA | TRBJ2-7
TGTGCCAGCACTGCGTCGTGGCCCCAGCATTTT | CASTASWPQHF | TRBV12-3/TRBV12-4 | NA | NA | TRBJ1-5
TGTGCCAGCAGTTACTCTGGGCAGGGCTCATATGGCTACACCTTC | CASSYSGQGSYGYTF | TRBV6-6 | NA | NA | TRBJ1-2
TGCGCCAGCAGCTTGGGTGGGCCCGGCAATGAGCAGTTCTTC | CASSLGGPGNEQFF | TRBV5-1 | NA | NA | TRBJ2-1
TGTGCCATAAGGACCTCGGACAGATACACTGAAGCTTTCTTT | CAIRTSDRYTEAFF | TRBV6-5 | NA | NA | TRBJ1-1
TGTGCCAGCAGAGCTTCCGGGACAGGGAGCTCTGGGGCCAACGTCCTGACTTTC | CASRASGTGSSGANVLTF | TRBV4-2 | NA | TRBD1 | TRBJ2-6
TGTGCCAGCAGTTACTCGGACACCTACAATGAGCAGTTCTTC | CASSYSDTYNEQFF | TRBV6-6 | NA | NA | TRBJ2-1
TGTGCCAGTAGTATAGAAATCTTCTACAATGAGCAGTTCTTC | CASSIEIFYNEQFF | TRBV19 | NA | NA | TRBJ2-1
TGTGCTAGTGGTTTGAGCCAGGGGCTTGGTGAAAAACTGTTTTTT | CASGLSQGLGEKLFF | TRBV12-5 | NA | NA | TRBJ1-4
TGTGCCAGTAGTATGGGAAAAGGGGTCGCCGGGGAGCTGTTTTTT | CASSMGKGVAGELFF | TRBV19 | few | NA | TRBJ2-2
TGTGCCAGCAGTGACAGGGGAAACTATGGCTACACCTTC | CASSDRGNYGYTF | TRBV6-6 | NA | TRBD1 | TRBJ1-2
TGTGCCAGCAGTTTGTCTGGCACAGATACGCAGTATTTT | CASSLSGTDTQYF | TRBV28 | NA | NA | TRBJ2-3
TGTGCCAGCAGCTTCCGCGGGGTTGGTCAAGAGACCCAGTACTTC | CASSFRGVGQETQYF | TRBV7-8 | NA | NA | TRBJ2-5
TGTGCCCCAGTGGGGCTAGCGGGGGACCGAGGCACAGATACGCAGTATTTT | CAPVGLAGDRGTDTQYF | TRBV24-1 | NA | TRBD2 | TRBJ2-3
TGTGCCAGCAGCTTGGCTTTGGCCACCGGGGAGCTGTTTTTT | CASSLALATGELFF | TRBV5-6 | NA | NA | TRBJ2-2
TGTGCCAGCAGCCGAGGGGCGGGGACTGAAGCTTTCTTT | CASSRGAGTEAFF | TRBV3-1/TRBV3-2 | NA | NA | TRBJ1-1
TGTGCCAGCATCCAGCTTACAGGGGGCAGCTCTGAAGCTTTCTTT | CASIQLTGGSSEAFF | TRBV6-5 | NA | TRBD1 | TRBJ1-1
TGTGCCAGCAGCCCCTTACCCAAGCGGACTGGAAAAGAGACCCAGTACTTC | CASSPLPKRTGKETQYF | TRBV3-1/TRBV3-2 | once | NA | TRBJ2-5
TGTGCCAGCAGCCAAGAACGGAGAGGTCAGTACTTC | CASSQERRGQYF | TRBV3-1/TRBV3-2 | once | NA | TRBJ2-5
TGTGCCAGCAGAGCCGACAGGGGCCGTGTAGCCCTCCACTTT | CASRADRGRVALHF | TRBV6-5 | NA | TRBD1 | TRBJ1-6
TGTGCCAGCAGCCTTTCCGGGACAGGGAACTATGGCTACACCTTC | CASSLSGTGNYGYTF | TRBV3-1/TRBV3-2 | NA | TRBD1 | TRBJ1-2
TGTGCCAGCAGTTTTGGGACACCTTCCTACAATGAGCAGTTCTTC | CASSFGTPSYNEQFF | TRBV28 | NA | NA | TRBJ2-1
TGTGCCAGCAGCATAGGACAGATCCAAGAGACCCAGTACTTC | CASSIGQIQETQYF | TRBV9 | NA | NA | TRBJ2-5
TGTGCCATCGAAGACAGACCTAACTATGGCTACACCTTC | CAIEDRPNYGYTF | TRBV10-3 | once | NA | TRBJ1-2
TGTGCCAGCAGTCTTATATACGAGCAGTACTTC | CASSLIYEQYF | TRBV2 | NA | NA | TRBJ2-7
TGTGCCAGCAGTTTAATCGGTCCGCCTAGCTCCTACGAGCAGTACTTC | CASSLIGPPSSYEQYF | TRBV28 | NA | NA | TRBJ2-7
TGTGCCAGCAGCCCAGACAGCGGGGAGCTGTTTTTT | CASSPDSGELFF | TRBV7-9 | NA | NA | TRBJ2-2
TGTGCCTGGAGTGTAGGTTTGGCAGGGGTAGAGACCCAGTACTTC | CAWSVGLAGVETQYF | TRBV30 | NA | NA | TRBJ2-5
TGTGCCACCAGCCGGGAGGGGACGCAGGTTCGGGGACACTTCACTGAAGCTTTCTTT | CATSREGTQVRGHFTEAFF | TRBV15 | NA | NA | TRBJ1-1
TGTGCCAGCATCAGCAGGGGGCGCGGAACAGACTATGGCTACACCTTC | CASISRGRGTDYGYTF | TRBV2 | few | TRBD1 | TRBJ1-2
TGTGCCAGCAGTACGCCTAGCGGGGGGCGGGCCCAGTACTTC | CASSTPSGGRAQYF | TRBV6-6 | NA | TRBD2 | TRBJ2-5
TGTGCCTGGAGTGTACACAGGAACACTGAAGCTTTCTTT | CAWSVHRNTEAFF | TRBV30 | NA | NA | TRBJ1-1
TGCAGTGCTAGACACCAGTCTGAAGCTTTCTTT | CSARHQSEAFF | TRBV20-1 | NA | NA | TRBJ1-1
TGCAGTGCCAGGAATGTAAACACCATATATTTT | CSARNVNTIYF | TRBV20-1 | NA | NA | TRBJ1-3
TGTGCCATCAGTGAGTCCGTAGCGGGGTTCACAGATACGCAGTATTTT | CAISESVAGFTDTQYF | TRBV10-3 | NA | TRBD2 | TRBJ2-3
TGTGCCAGCAGTTTATCTGGGACAGGGTCGTACACCTTC | CASSLSGTGSYTF | TRBV28 | NA | TRBD1 | TRBJ1-2
TGTGCCAGCAGTGAAACAAGACAGGGTGGATCACCCCTCCACTTT | CASSETRQGGSPLHF | TRBV2 | NA | TRBD1 | TRBJ1-6
TGTGCCAGCAGCCAGGGCGGCCTCTATGGCTACACCTTC | CASSQGGLYGYTF | TRBV11-2 | NA | NA | TRBJ1-2
TGTGCCAGTAGTGCGGGAACATTGTACCAAGAGACCCAGTACTTC | CASSAGTLYQETQYF | TRBV19 | NA | NA | TRBJ2-5
TGTGCCAGTAGTATCCTAGGGAGTGGAAACACCATATATTTT | CASSILGSGNTIYF | TRBV19 | NA | NA | TRBJ1-3
TGTGCCAAGGAGCTAGCTTTCTTT | CAKELAFF | TRBV2 | few | NA | TRBJ1-1
TGTGCCAGCAGTTACTCGAGCGGGACAGGGAATTCACCCCTCCACTTT | CASSYSSGTGNSPLHF | TRBV6-5 | few | TRBD1 | TRBJ1-6
TGCGCCAGCAGCTTGACGACAGGGGGCTATGAAAAACTGTTTTTT | CASSLTTGGYEKLFF | TRBV5-1 | few | TRBD1 | TRBJ1-4
TGTGCCAGTAGTGTTCAGACAGGGGGTAATTCACCCCTCCACTTT | CASSVQTGGNSPLHF | TRBV19 | NA | TRBD1 | TRBJ1-6
TGTGCCAGCAGCTTACAGAATTCACCCCTCCACTTT | CASSLQNSPLHF | TRBV5-6 | NA | NA | TRBJ1-6
TGTGCCAGCAGCTCCTACAGGGGCCCGGCCTCCTACGAGCAGTACTTC | CASSSYRGPASYEQYF | TRBV11-2 | few | TRBD1 | TRBJ2-7
TGTGCCAGCAGTTCCGAAATGAGACGGGGAACTGAAGCTTTCTTT | CASSSEMRRGTEAFF | TRBV11-2 | NA | NA | TRBJ1-1
TGCAGTGCTGGCCCCTACGAGCAGTACTTC | CSAGPYEQYF | TRBV20-1 | NA | NA | TRBJ2-7
TGTGCCAGCACTCAGGGGAACACTGAAGCTTTCTTT | CASTQGNTEAFF | TRBV2 | NA | NA | TRBJ1-1
TGCAGCGTGATGGACAGGGTGACTAACACTGAAGCTTTCTTT | CSVMDRVTNTEAFF | TRBV29-1 | NA | TRBD1 | TRBJ1-1
TGTGCCAGCCGAAACCCTCGGGGGGGGACCTACGAGCAGTACTTC | CASRNPRGGTYEQYF | TRBV28 | NA | TRBD2 | TRBJ2-7
TGTGCCAGCAGCGCCCGGGACAGAAGCACAGATACGCAGTATTTT | CASSARDRSTDTQYF | TRBV13 | NA | TRBD1 | TRBJ2-3
TGTGCCAGCAGCTACGGAACAGGGGTCAATCAGCCCCAGCATTTT | CASSYGTGVNQPQHF | TRBV7-9 | NA | TRBD1 | TRBJ1-5
TGTGCCAGCACCACGGGGGGTATAAGCTACGAGCAGTACTTC | CASTTGGISYEQYF | TRBV6-6 | NA | TRBD2 | TRBJ2-7
TGCGCCAGCAGCTTGGAGGGCAGGGGGATTTATGGCTACACCTTC | CASSLEGRGIYGYTF | TRBV5-1 | once | TRBD1 | TRBJ1-2
TGTGCCAGCAGTGTCCCGACAGGGGCCCTGGAGACCCAGTACTTC | CASSVPTGALETQYF | TRBV28 | NA | TRBD1 | TRBJ2-5
TGCGCCAGCAGCTTTGGGGGCCTAGATAATTCACCCCTCCACTTT | CASSFGGLDNSPLHF | TRBV5-1 | NA | NA | TRBJ1-6